This entry lists 10 T cell receptor beta chains sequenced from one sample in a study of blood T cell repertoires in COVID-19. Only in-frame clones appear in the TCRdb table, and some are missing; sequencing was by immunoSEQ multiplex PCR. The sample carries 35,000 to 40,000 clones, about 84% recorded once. The sequencing sample was made of peripheral blood. These receptors originate from a man aged 80 or over with active or convalescent COVID-19.

The chain carries TRBV29-1 and TRBJ2-5; 13 nucleotides agree with TRBD2. With V trimmed by 6 bases and J by 7 bases, 20 bases remained unmatched. The CDR3 length is 18 residues. Germline V lookup: CDR1 SQVTM, CDR2 ANQGSEA. The CDR3 DNA reads as TGCAGCGTCAAGACTAATGGGATACTAGCGGGAGGGCTTGTGACCCAGTACTTC. This encodes CSVKTNGILAGGLVTQYF. Full variable domain (remainder filled in from reference TRBV29-1 and TRBJ2-5): SAVISQKPSRDICQRGTSLTIQCQVDSQVTMMFWYRQQPGQSLTLIATANQGSEATYESGFVIDKFPISRPNLTFSTLTVSNMSPEDSSIYLCSVKTNGILAGGLVTQYFGPGTRLLVL.

The chain has TRBV25-1 and TRBJ1-4; TRBD1 matches at 8 bases. The trim removed 3 bases at V and 6 bases at J, leaving 3 bases unmatched. Germline V gene sequence: CDR1 MGHDK, CDR2 SYGVNS. The length of the CDR3 is 14 residues. Here the CDR3 reads CASSDTDRDEKLFF. The CDR3 nucleotides are TGTGCCAGCAGTGATACGGACAGGGATGAAAAACTGTTTTTT.

This rearrangement joins TRBV18 to TRBJ2-2; possibly TRBD1 for D (6 bases). Trimming cost V 4 bases and J 4 bases, with 10 bases left between them. Germline loops: CDR1 KGHSH, CDR2 LQKENI. This CDR3 comprises 14 residues. The CDR3 loop is CASSQGVGTGELFF. CDR3 nucleotides: TGTGCCAGCTCACAGGGGGTCGGCACCGGGGAGCTGTTTTTT.

This clone was observed a handful of times. V gene TRBV13 combines with J gene TRBJ1-1; tentatively, D is TRBD1 (5 bases). The CDR3 consists of 12 residues. Trimming left V 6 bases short and J 11 bases short, with 16 bases between. In germline, CDR1 is PRHDT, CDR2 FYEKMQ (reference sequence). Here the CDR3 DNA reads TGTGCCAGCAGGCTAAGGGGTTCAGGGGCTTTCTTT. It codes for CASRLRGSGAFF.

CDR3 nucleotides: TGCGCCAGCAGTCAACGAAGCGAAAAAGGGACTAGAGCACGGCCTGAGCAGTTCTTC. It encodes CASSQRSEKGTRARPEQFF. The rearrangement uses TRBV23-1 and TRBJ2-1; TRBD2 matches at 8 bases. TRBV23-1 is recorded as an ORF, its role being uncertain. Trimming cost V 2 bases and J 9 bases; bases outside gene matches: 21. CDR3 length: 19 amino acids.

The rearrangement links TRBV20-1 to TRBJ2-3; possibly TRBD2 for D (7 bases). The CDR3 spans 15 residues. Germline V gene data show CDR1 as DFQATT and CDR2 as SNEGSKA (reference sequence). V shed 3 bases and J shed 2 bases, with 15 bases lying between them. DNA of the CDR3: TGCAGTGCTAGTAGGGGGGGGCTCCACACAGATACGCAGTATTTT. Its protein product is CSASRGGLHTDTQYF.

V usage is TRBV5-1 and J usage is TRBJ2-1; 7 bases are shared with TRBD2. The CDR3 contains 14 residues. The V segment lost 0 bases and the J segment 10 bases; nucleotides outside the gene matches: 7. The V gene's germline CDR1 is SGHRS and CDR2 YFSETQ. CDR3: CASSLDPSGWEQFF. For the CDR3, the DNA is TGCGCCAGCAGCTTGGATCCTAGCGGCTGGGAGCAGTTCTTC. The full variable domain, completed using reference TRBV5-1 and TRBJ2-1, is KAGVTQTPRYLIKTRGQQVTLSCSPISGHRSVSWYQQTPGQGLQFLFEYFSETQRNKGNFPGRFSGRQFSNSRSEMNVSTLELGDSALYLCASSLDPSGWEQFFGPGTRLTVL.

This sequence joins TRBV30 and TRBJ1-2, with D possibly being TRBD1 (6 bases). This CDR3 comprises 13 residues. Germline V gene lookup returns CDR1 GTSNPN and CDR2 SVGIG (reference sequence). Trimming cost V 1 base and J 6 bases, with 12 bases left between them. CDR3: CAWSDLQGHGYTF. The CDR3 DNA follows: TGTGCCTGGAGTGATTTACAGGGTCATGGCTACACCTTC.

The rearrangement joins TRBV3-1 (or the pseudogene TRBV3-2) to TRBJ1-2; the D is unclear. Germline V gene lookup returns CDR1 LGHDT and CDR2 YNNKEL (reference sequence). V lost 4 bases and J lost 8, with 23 bases in between. The CDR3 is 16 residues long. The CDR3 bases are TGTGCCAGCAGCCTGGCCCGAATCGGCCGAGGATGGGGCTACACCTTC. Its protein is CASSLARIGRGWGYTF.

The V gene is TRBV30, the J gene TRBJ2-2; no definite D call. This CDR3 has 14 residues. Per germline, CDR1 GTSNPN and CDR2 SVGIG (reference sequence). Deletions cut 2 bases from V and 3 bases from J, with 10 bases between. CDR3 amino acids: CAWSPRMHTGELFF. The DNA of the CDR3 is TGTGCCTGGAGTCCGAGGATGCACACCGGGGAGCTGTTTTTT.